This is a list of T cell receptor beta chains from one sample in a study of T cell responses to AZD1222 COVID-19 vaccine. Profiled with immunoSEQ multiplex PCR; TCRdb holds only in-frame clones, not every one. The repertoire holds around 99,000 clones, with nearly 90% as singletons. The material sequenced was peripheral blood, taken 28 days after the second AZD1222 dose. Receptor source: an adult who received the AZD1222 COVID-19 vaccine. CDR3s include the opening cysteine and the closing phenylalanine or tryptophan. Each record gives: J gene, D gene, V gene, clone size, CDR3 protein, CDR3 DNA. A D gene is named only where the DNA matches it firmly. Clone size is shown for a subset of rows, as once, few, many or a class of expanded clone.

>TRBJ2-7|TRBD1|TRBV3-1/TRBV3-2|.
CASSQDTGTEAYEQYF
TGTGCCAGCAGCCAGGACACCGGGACAGAGGCCTACGAGCAGTACTTC
>TRBJ1-3|.|TRBV19|.
CASGVGISGNTIYF
TGTGCCAGTGGAGTCGGAATCTCTGGAAACACCATATATTTT
>TRBJ2-7|.|TRBV4-1|once
CASSQELGLYEQYF
TGCGCCAGCAGCCAAGAGCTGGGTCTCTACGAGCAGTACTTC
>TRBJ2-2|.|TRBV9|.
CASSVYTSNTGELFF
TGTGCCAGCAGCGTGTATACTAGCAACACCGGGGAGCTGTTTTTT
>TRBJ2-5|.|TRBV18|once
CASSPTDQETQYF
TGTGCCAGCTCACCGACAGACCAAGAGACCCAGTACTTC
>TRBJ1-2|.|TRBV5-1|.
CASSLGQVNYGYTF
TGCGCCAGCAGCTTGGGACAGGTGAACTATGGCTACACCTTC
>TRBJ2-1|TRBD1|TRBV27|once
CASSRQGIYNEQFF
TGTGCCAGCAGCCGACAGGGAATATACAATGAGCAGTTCTTC
>TRBJ1-3|.|TRBV10-3|.
CAISEAGTSGNTIYF
TGTGCCATCAGTGAGGCAGGGACCTCTGGAAACACCATATATTTT
>TRBJ2-7|.|TRBV3-1/TRBV3-2|.
CASSRGILDGETYEQYF
TGTGCCAGCAGCCGGGGCATCTTGGACGGAGAAACCTACGAGCAGTACTTC
>TRBJ1-1|.|TRBV2|.
CASSAEGRNTEAFF
TGTGCCAGCAGTGCGGAGGGGCGGAACACTGAAGCTTTCTTT
>TRBJ2-1|.|TRBV2|.
CASKAPSSYNEQFF
TGTGCCAGCAAGGCCCCGAGCTCCTACAATGAGCAGTTCTTC
>TRBJ1-5|.|TRBV18|.
CASSPSGQPQHF
TGTGCCAGCTCACCCTCGGGGCAGCCCCAGCATTTT
>TRBJ1-2|.|TRBV11-2|.
CASSLSSNYGYTF
TGTGCCAGCAGCTTATCCTCTAACTATGGCTACACCTTC
>TRBJ2-3|.|TRBV5-1|.
CASSLASMGGGADTQYF
TGCGCCAGCAGCTTGGCCTCTATGGGGGGTGGCGCAGATACGCAGTATTTT
>TRBJ1-1|.|TRBV6-5|.
CASSYSRGPTEAFF
TGTGCCAGCAGTTACTCAAGGGGCCCCACTGAAGCTTTCTTT
>TRBJ2-7|.|TRBV28|.
CASSLEPGTPGDEQYF
TGTGCCAGCAGTCTGGAGCCCGGGACGCCTGGGGACGAGCAGTACTTC
>TRBJ1-2|TRBD1|TRBV19|few
CASSLVHGTAYGYTF
TGTGCCAGTAGTCTTGTTCACGGGACAGCATATGGCTACACCTTC
>TRBJ2-4|.|TRBV4-3|.
CASSQDWGPAKNIQYF
TGCGCCAGCAGCCAAGATTGGGGGCCGGCCAAAAACATTCAGTACTTC
>TRBJ2-7|.|TRBV5-1|.
CASSQQPAGDRQYEQYF
TGCGCCAGCAGCCAGCAGCCAGCGGGGGACAGACAATACGAGCAGTACTTC
>TRBJ2-1|TRBD2|TRBV4-2|few
CASSQEAGGSYNEQFF
TGTGCCAGCAGCCAAGAGGCGGGGGGGTCCTACAATGAGCAGTTCTTC
>TRBJ2-2|.|TRBV6-5|.
CASSYSMRLNTGELFF
TGTGCCAGCAGTTACTCGATGCGGCTCAACACCGGGGAGCTGTTTTTT
>TRBJ1-2|TRBD1|TRBV27|.
CASSATGTGALGYTF
TGTGCCAGCAGCGCCACCGGGACAGGGGCTTTAGGCTACACCTTC
>TRBJ1-2|TRBD1|TRBV28|.
CASSQSRTGLSDGYTF
TGTGCCAGCAGTCAATCGCGGACAGGGCTGAGCGATGGCTACACCTTC
>TRBJ1-4|.|TRBV11-2|few
CASSTGNEKLFF
TGTGCCAGCAGCACAGGGAACGAAAAACTGTTTTTT
>TRBJ2-7|TRBD2|TRBV19|.
CASSMGGEGLYEQYF
TGTGCCAGTAGTATGGGAGGGGAGGGCCTCTACGAGCAGTACTTC
>TRBJ2-7|.|TRBV7-2|.
CASSLGMGGEQYF
TGTGCCAGCAGCCTTGGAATGGGCGGGGAGCAGTACTTC
>TRBJ2-1|TRBD1|TRBV19|.
CASSKSGTGTNEQFF
TGTGCCAGTAGTAAATCCGGGACAGGGACGAATGAGCAGTTCTTC
>TRBJ1-6|.|TRBV5-1|.
CASSLESGVGNSPLHF
TGCGCCAGCAGCTTGGAATCCGGAGTGGGGAATTCACCCCTCCACTTT
>TRBJ2-7|.|TRBV7-9|.
CASSASSYEQYF
TGTGCCAGCTCAGCTTCTTCGTACGAGCAGTACTTC
>TRBJ1-6|.|TRBV5-6|.
CASSLRAHYNSPLHF
TGTGCCAGCAGCTTGAGGGCACATTATAATTCACCCCTCCACTTT
>TRBJ1-2|.|TRBV27|.
CASSLSMGGDYGYTF
TGTGCCAGCAGTTTATCGATGGGTGGGGACTATGGCTACACCTTC
>TRBJ2-1|TRBD1|TRBV19|.
CASSIGTVYNEQFF
TGTGCCAGTAGTATCGGGACAGTTTACAATGAGCAGTTCTTC
>TRBJ2-1|.|TRBV19|.
CASSPGRYNEQFF
TGTGCCAGTAGTCCGGGCCGCTACAATGAGCAGTTCTTC
>TRBJ1-1|.|TRBV19|.
CASSIRGGPRTEAFF
TGTGCCAGTAGTATTAGGGGTGGGCCCCGAACTGAAGCTTTCTTT
>TRBJ1-1|.|TRBV18|once
CASSPRGYTEAFF
TGTGCCAGCTCACCGAGGGGTTATACTGAAGCTTTCTTT
>TRBJ1-6|.|TRBV19|few
CASSISLSPLHF
TGTGCCAGTAGTATCTCCCTCTCACCCCTCCACTTT
>TRBJ2-3|.|TRBV13|.
CASSPHTDTQYF
TGTGCCAGCAGTCCGCACACAGATACGCAGTATTTT
>TRBJ1-2|.|TRBV19|.
CASRPTGFEANYGYTF
TGTGCCAGTAGGCCCACAGGGTTCGAGGCTAACTATGGCTACACCTTC